These 27 T cell receptor beta chains originate from one sample sequenced in a study of immune evolution from preneoplasia to lung adenocarcinoma. The protocol was immunoSEQ multiplex PCR, while the TCRdb copy is restricted to in-frame clones and leaves out a portion. The data show a few thousand clones, about 70% seen once. The sequenced sample was FFPE lung adenocarcinoma in situ tissue. The receptor source for this set is a person aged 55-80 years with lung adenocarcinoma.

The table lists this clone with a few counts. The chain joins TRBV28 to TRBJ2-1; 7 bases line up with TRBD1. Trimming cost V 2 bases and J 2 bases; bases outside gene matches: 0. In germline, CDR1 is MDHEN, CDR2 SYDVKM. This CDR3 spans 14 amino acids. The DNA for the CDR3 is TGTGCCAGCAGTTTAGACAGGGCCTACAATGAGCAGTTCTTC. Amino acids: CASSLDRAYNEQFF.

The V gene is TRBV7-3, the J gene TRBJ1-6, with TRBD1 matching over 9 bases. Germline CDR1 is SGHTA and CDR2 is FQGTGA. The V and J ends lost 3 bases and 6 bases, in that order; junction bases with no gene match: 3. The CDR3 length is 15 residues. CDR3 DNA: TGTGCCAGCAGCTTGGGACAGGGCGGTAATTCACCCCTCCACTTT. Translated, it gives CASSLGQGGNSPLHF.

This sequence joins TRBV7-3 and TRBJ2-5, with 13 bases that match TRBD2. V was clipped by 5 bases and J by 7 bases; unmatched bases: 4. CDR3 size: 14 residues. Germline values: CDR1 SGHTA, CDR2 FQGTGA. The CDR3 DNA reads TGTGCCAGCAGCCGACTAGCGGGGGGCGGGACCCAGTACTTC. Translation: CASSRLAGGGTQYF. The whole variable domain, remainder taken from reference TRBV7-3 and TRBJ2-5, is GAGVSQTPSNKVTEKGKYVELRCDPISGHTALYWYRQSLGQGPEFLIYFQGTGAADDSGLPNDRFFAVRPEGSVSTLKIQRTERGDSAVYLCASSRLAGGGTQYFGPGTRLLVL.

The chain links TRBV7-8 to TRBJ1-5, with 9 bases that match TRBD1. Trimming at V came to 5 bases and at J to 0 bases, leaving 14 bases not matched to a gene. There are 19 residues in the CDR3. Germline V gene lookup returns CDR1 SGHVS and CDR2 FQNEAQ. The CDR3: CASSQQQGAGVYSNQPQHF. DNA of the CDR3: TGTGCCAGCAGCCAACAACAGGGGGCGGGTGTGTATAGCAATCAGCCCCAGCATTTT.

The sample holds one count of this clone. The V gene is TRBV7-9, the J gene TRBJ2-5; TRBD2 might be the D (5 bases). The CDR3 totals 11 residues. Trimming removed 5 bases from V and 5 bases from J, with 6 bases in between. Germline V CDR1 and CDR2: SEHNR, FQNEAQ (reference sequence). The CDR3 here is CASSDYETQYF. CDR3 nucleotides: TGTGCCAGCAGCGACTACGAGACCCAGTACTTC.

The CDR3, as DNA: TGTGCCAGCAGTGACTCGGCGGGGGGAGACACAGATACGCAGTATTTT. The encoded protein is CASSDSAGGDTDTQYF. The rearrangement uses TRBV6-4 and TRBJ2-3, with 8 bases that match TRBD2. Unmatched junction bases numbered 4, after V lost 0 bases and J lost 2 bases. Germline values: CDR1 MRHNA, CDR2 SNTAGT. The CDR3 length is 16 residues.

This clone was seen only a few times. The V call is TRBV27, the J call TRBJ1-2, with D possibly TRBD1 on 6 matching bases. V was clipped by 6 bases and J by 7 bases, with 24 bases between them. This CDR3 is 16 amino acids long. Germline loops: CDR1 MNHEY, CDR2 SMNVEV (reference sequence). CDR3 DNA: TGTGCCAGCAGCACCATACCGGGACACCTCGGAGGTGGCTACACCTTC. It codes for CASSTIPGHLGGGYTF.

CDR3 protein: CASSWGGGQGGTEAFF. The CDR3 DNA is TGTGCCAGCAGTTGGGGGGGAGGACAGGGTGGGACTGAAGCTTTCTTT. The genes are TRBV5-4 and TRBJ1-1; TRBD1 agrees at 8 bases. In germline, CDR1 is SGHNT, CDR2 YYREEE (reference sequence). V lost 5 bases, J lost 5 bases, and 14 bases stayed unmatched. This CDR3 spans 16 amino acids.

V usage is TRBV9 and J usage is TRBJ2-2; maybe TRBD1 (6 bases). Trimming stripped 0 bases from V and 4 bases from J, with 10 bases between. The CDR3 has 15 residues. CDR1 SGDLS and CDR2 YYNGEE come from the germline V gene. The chain's CDR3 is CASSVDQGFTGELFF. The CDR3 DNA follows: TGTGCCAGCAGCGTAGACCAGGGGTTCACCGGGGAGCTGTTTTTT.

The gene calls are TRBV5-1 and TRBJ2-7; D perhaps matches TRBD1 (5 bases). Germline V CDR1 and CDR2: SGHRS, YFSETQ. The CDR3 consists of 13 residues. V was cut by 5 bases and J by 5 bases, with 14 bases left in between. Written as DNA, the CDR3 is TGCGCCAGCAGTGTACAGGACATGAACGAGCAGTACTTC. It codes for CASSVQDMNEQYF.

The chain joins TRBV29-1 to TRBJ2-7; D possibly corresponds to TRBD1 (5 bases). Germline CDR1 and CDR2: SQVTM and ANQGSEA. CDR3 length equals 13 residues. Between the trimmed V and J ends, which lost 4 bases and 3 bases, there was a span of 13 bases. The CDR3 DNA is TGCAGCGTTGTAACAGGACACCTCTACGAGCAGTACTTC. Amino acids: CSVVTGHLYEQYF.

This rearrangement joins TRBV7-9 to TRBJ2-5; D unresolved. The CDR3 spans 15 residues. The V end lost 7 bases, the J end lost 2 bases, and 17 bases lay between the germline ends. Germline V gene sequence: CDR1 SEHNR, CDR2 FQNEAQ (reference sequence). Here the CDR3 reads CASNSVTRQQETQYF. CDR3 nucleotides: TGTGCCAGCAACTCCGTTACGAGACAACAAGAGACCCAGTACTTC. Variable domain in full (rest from reference TRBV7-9 and TRBJ2-5): DTGVSQNPRHKITKRGQNVTFRCDPISEHNRLYWYRQTLGQGPEFLTYFQNEAQLEKSRLLSDRFSAERPKGSFSTLEIQRTEQGDSAMYLCASNSVTRQQETQYFGPGTRLLVL.

The chain carries TRBV10-3 and TRBJ2-1; D is uncertain. CDR1 is ENHRY and CDR2 is SYGVKD in the germline V gene. The length of the CDR3 is 13 residues. Trimming removed 8 bases from V and 2 bases from J, with 10 bases in between. The CDR3: CAIRGDTYNEQFF. As DNA, the CDR3 is TGTGCCATCCGAGGAGACACCTACAATGAGCAGTTCTTC.

The rearrangement joins TRBV29-1 to TRBJ2-5, with a weak D call TRBD2 (6 bases). This CDR3 is 17 amino acids long. Germline V gives CDR1 SQVTM, CDR2 ANQGSEA. The germline V and J ends were trimmed by 3 bases and 4 bases, with 24 bases remaining between them. The CDR3 is CSVDTYLTSLEGETQYF. Here the CDR3 DNA reads TGCAGCGTTGATACTTACCTGACTAGTCTAGAGGGAGAGACCCAGTACTTC.

The rearrangement links TRBV4-2 to TRBJ2-1, with TRBD2 identical over 11 bases. The CDR3 is made up of 15 amino acids. Germline CDR1 LGHNA, CDR2 YNFKEQ. V gave up 0 bases and J gave up 6 bases; unmatched junction bases: 1. The CDR3 reads CASSQDSGGVNEQFF. The CDR3 coding sequence is TGTGCCAGCAGCCAAGATAGCGGGGGGGTCAATGAGCAGTTCTTC.

DNA of the CDR3: TGTGCCAGCACCCCAAGGGACATTCGCTCCTACGAGCAGTACTTC. Translation: CASTPRDIRSYEQYF. The chain uses TRBV28 and TRBJ2-7; possibly TRBD1 for D (6 bases). Looked up from germline, CDR1 is MDHEN and CDR2 is SYDVKM. V lost 7 bases, J lost 0 bases, and 16 bases lay in between. The CDR3 length is 15 residues.

In this sample, this clone turned up a few times. The chain has TRBV4-3 and TRBJ2-7; 10 bases fit TRBD1. Unmatched junction bases numbered 16, after V lost 2 bases and J lost 6 bases. CDR1 and CDR2 (germline): LGHNA, YSLEER. The CDR3 runs 18 residues. The CDR3 sequence is CASSQYPVGTGDLSEQYF. The CDR3 DNA follows: TGCGCCAGCAGCCAATATCCTGTCGGGACAGGGGATTTATCCGAGCAGTACTTC.

The V gene is TRBV6-1, the J gene TRBJ1-1; no clear D. Trimming removed 6 bases at V and 3 bases at J, with 14 bases between. The CDR3 has 14 residues. CDR1 and CDR2 from the germline V gene are MNHNS and SASEGT. The CDR3 nucleotides are TGTGCCAGCAGACAAGGGAGCATAGACACTGAAGCTTTCTTT. Protein sequence: CASRQGSIDTEAFF.

The CDR3 coding sequence is TGTGCCTGGAGTGTACCCTCGCGGGGCAGGACCGGGGAGCTGTTTTTT. Translation: CAWSVPSRGRTGELFF. The V and J genes are TRBV30 and TRBJ2-2, with D perhaps TRBD2 (6 bases). The CDR3 extends over 16 amino acids. Trimming left V 0 bases short and J 5 bases short, with 16 bases between. In germline, CDR1 is GTSNPN, CDR2 SVGIG (reference sequence).

The chain has TRBV10-3 and TRBJ2-5, with D possibly being TRBD1 or TRBD2 (6 bases each). The CDR3 has 14 amino acids. Trimming shortened V by 3 bases and J by 5 bases, and 13 bases separated the two germline ends. The germline CDR1 and CDR2 sequences are ENHRY and SYGVKD. The CDR3 spells CAISDMGGRETQYF. The CDR3 coding sequence is TGTGCCATCAGTGATATGGGGGGCCGGGAGACCCAGTACTTC.

This clone was seen only once. The chain uses TRBV5-1 and TRBJ2-7; D unresolved. Between the trimmed V and J ends, which lost 0 bases and 3 bases, there was a span of 10 bases. The germline gives CDR1 SGHRS, CDR2 YFSETQ. The CDR3 has 14 residues. The CDR3 DNA reads TGCGCCAGCAGCTTGGTCCAGTTCGACTACGAGCAGTACTTC. Encoded protein: CASSLVQFDYEQYF.

The genes are TRBV9 and TRBJ2-7, with 8 bases that match TRBD1. The junction had 7 bases not matched to a gene; V was cut back by 2 bases and J by 0 bases. CDR3 length: 16 residues. Germline assignment: CDR1 SGDLS and CDR2 YYNGEE. CDR3 in amino acids: CASSVGQGPISYEQYF. The CDR3 DNA follows: TGTGCCAGCAGCGTCGGACAGGGCCCAATCTCCTACGAGCAGTACTTC.

CDR3 amino acids: CASSQIGGSTEAFF. The CDR3 DNA sequence: TGTGCCAGCAGCCAGATTGGGGGGTCCACTGAAGCTTTCTTT. The chain combines TRBV14 with TRBJ1-1; the D gene is possibly TRBD1 (5 bases). Trimming removed 3 bases at V and 4 bases at J, with 12 bases between. The CDR3 length is 14 residues. Germline V gives CDR1 SGHDN, CDR2 FVKESK. The whole variable domain, filled in from reference TRBV14 and TRBJ1-1, reads EAGVTQFPSHSVIEKGQTVTLRCDPISGHDNLYWYRRVMGKEIKFLLHFVKESKQDESGMPNNRFLAERTGGTYSTLKVQPAELEDSGVYFCASSQIGGSTEAFFGQGTRLTVV.

The chain employs TRBV11-3 and TRBJ2-3, with D unresolved. The CDR3 totals 12 residues. Trimming left V 5 bases short and J 4 bases short, with 7 bases between. The germline V gene has CDR1 SGHNT and CDR2 YENEEA. The CDR3 coding sequence is TGTGCCAGCAGCCGAGTTCCAGATACGCAGTATTTT. This gives the protein CASSRVPDTQYF.

The chain recombines TRBV4-1 with TRBJ2-7; D possibly matches TRBD1 or TRBD2 (5 bases each). The CDR3 is 14 amino acids. The V gene lost 3 bases and the J gene lost 3 bases, with 12 bases spanning the gap. Per germline, CDR1 MGHRA and CDR2 YSYEKL. Written as DNA, the CDR3 is TGCGCCAGCAGCCATACCGGGGCAATCTACGAGCAGTACTTC. Translation gives CASSHTGAIYEQYF.

The rearrangement links TRBV6-1 to TRBJ1-5, with 7 positions matching TRBD1. CDR3 size: 13 residues. The junction had 2 bases not matched to a gene; V was cut back by 6 bases and J by 3 bases. CDR1 and CDR2 (germline): MNHNS, SASEGT. The CDR3 DNA reads TGTGCCAGCAGCGGGACAGACAATCAGCCCCAGCATTTT. This sequence encodes CASSGTDNQPQHF.

The CDR3 here is CASSVAEAGGAHEQFF. The DNA of the CDR3 is TGTGCCAGCAGCGTAGCTGAAGCGGGGGGGGCACATGAGCAGTTCTTC. V is TRBV9 and J is TRBJ2-1, with 10 positions matching TRBD2. J lost 8 bases, V lost 0 bases, and 8 bases had no gene match. The CDR3 runs 16 residues. Per the germline V gene, CDR1 is SGDLS and CDR2 is YYNGEE.